Described below is a single TCR beta chain sequence and its context. Its antigen has not been determined. This could be a read error, since a much larger clone is one nucleotide away. The final CDR3 position lacks the conserved phenylalanine or tryptophan, pointing to a likely read error. The entry originates in a study of molecular identifiers for immune sequencing clone quantification (dated by TCRdb to the late 2010s). With respect to the entire study: For a replicate experiment, RNA from roughly 20,000 or 100,000 naive CD8 T cells was divided into five aliquots, and four of the five aliquots were sequenced. CD8 T cells were used in a methods study to benchmark molecular-identifier clustering-based TCR repertoire sequencing (MIDCIRS) and TCR RNA copy counting.

Library creation used PCR. Instrument on record: NextSeq 500. Bulk TCR libraries were made following a previously described method, with the TCR primers given in Table S5. The Qiagen AllPrep DNA/RNA kit was used to purify total RNA. Reads from multiple sequencing runs of the same library were pooled before analysis. For the original study's pipeline: Only reads with exact TCR constant sequence were kept, trimmed to 150 nt, and grouped by their 12-nt molecular barcodes. Reads within each barcode group were sub-clustered using a 15% Levenshtein threshold, and quality-weighted consensus sequences were constructed for each RNA molecule. Non-functional sequences were excluded, and lower-count sequences lying one edit away from another sequence were also excluded. On the basis of fitting two negative binomial distributions, barcode sub-clusters with fewer than 20% of the maximum read count were discarded. TCRdb applied fastp at Q25 and MiXCR to the public reads, then kept only in-frame beta chains. Identical CDR3 protein sequences are pooled into one entry, listed with their most common genes and DNA. What appears here as the V and J calls and clone size reflects TCRdb's work, not the paper's. For this sample there are more than 550,000 distinct CDR3 sequences; around 25% appear just once. Together, the top ten hold 0.78% of the sample.

Libraries of naive CD8 T cells were built from approximately 22,000 to 940,000 sorted cells, with 10%, 30% or 50% of the purified RNA used. Naive CD8 T cells were FACS-sorted as CD8+CD4-CCR7+CD45RA+ on a BD FACSAria II into RLT Plus buffer. Detection sensitivity was tested by spiking Jurkat RNA equal to roughly ten TCR copies' worth into samples containing roughly 19,000-1,100,000 naive CD8 T cells. CD8 T cells were enriched with RosetteSep CD8+ T Cell Enrichment Cocktail and Ficoll-Paque, followed by ACK red cell lysis. Overall study results and their limits: When barcode sub-clustering was omitted, TCR diversity was inflated by chimeric consensus sequences, with chimeras reaching as high as 47%. In CMV-specific effector cells, clones with more than 20 RNA copies accounted for over 99% of molecules, whereas in naive cells such clones accounted for under 1%. Naive libraries contained spiked-in Jurkat TCR RNA (approximately ten copies' worth), which is not part of the donor repertoire. Modeling indicated about three TCR RNA copies recovered per cell, compared with about 10 by digital PCR, which implies a capture efficiency of around 31%. Spiked-in Jurkat TCR RNA equal to a single cell's worth was reported to be detectable even within one million naive CD8 T cells. Identical TCR molecules sharing a barcode could cause highly expanded clone sizes to be underestimated.

The sample taken for sequencing was naive CD8+ T cells from blood, with Jurkat cell RNA spiked in. Read against the paper, the sample's cell subset or site label means: FACS-sorted CD8+CD4-CCR7+CD45RA+ naive T cells. This clonotype was sampled from a human donor in good health. Some libraries in this study had Jurkat cell RNA spiked in.

The sequenced DNA: TGTGCCAGCAGCTTGGCAGGGGTCCAGCCCCAGCATTAT. Its protein is CASSLAGVQPQHY. The sequence joins TRBV5-6 to TRBJ1-5; a tentative D call is TRBD1 (6 bases match). The CDR3 is 13 residues long, ends included. Only the CDR3 DNA stays, 39 bases, in frame from base 1. The trim is 0 bases for V and 7 bases for J, with a gap of 8 bases between the germline ends. The germline V gene sets CDR1 to SGHDT and CDR2 to YYEEEE.